This TCR beta chain emerged from a study of metastatic and nonmetastatic thyroid tumors. About the research overall: Peripheral blood and tumor or nodule samples from malignant and benign thyroid patients were compared.

Findings and caveats of the study: For both blood and tumor, malignant thyroid tumors reportedly showed significantly higher TCR beta diversity than benign nodules did.

No treatment had been given to any patient before thyroid surgery. Ten or more counts support this clone. Its specificity is unknown. As handled by the study authors: Clinicopathological groups of papillary thyroid cancer showed CDR3 differences that were used to build a distant-metastasis classifier. TCRdb called clones again from the PCR reads with MiXCR. For this entry, the V and J calls and clone size follow TCRdb and not the study's own pipeline. The sample lists some 19,000 clones; about a sixth were seen once. The clonotype originates from a female donor with papillary thyroid cancer or a benign thyroid nodule (not recorded which). Some clones in this sample may be carry-over from other donors' samples. The sample comprised blood.

The DNA of the CDR3 is TGTGCCAGCAGCTTAGATTCAGGTGCTAGAGTACTCTACAATGAGCAGTTCTTC. Translating it yields CASSLDSGARVLYNEQFF. This chain links TRBV11-2 with TRBJ2-1; no firm D call. The CDR3 is made up of 18 amino acids. Trimming cost V 0 bases and J 3 bases, with 18 bases left between them. Per germline, CDR1 SGHAT and CDR2 FQNNGV. The whole variable domain, remainder taken from reference TRBV11-2 and TRBJ2-1, is EAGVAQSPRYKIIEKRQSVAFWCNPISGHATLYWYQQILGQGPKLLIQFQNNGVVDDSQLPKDRFSAERLKGVDSTLKIQPAKLEDSAVYLCASSLDSGARVLYNEQFFGPGTRLTVL.